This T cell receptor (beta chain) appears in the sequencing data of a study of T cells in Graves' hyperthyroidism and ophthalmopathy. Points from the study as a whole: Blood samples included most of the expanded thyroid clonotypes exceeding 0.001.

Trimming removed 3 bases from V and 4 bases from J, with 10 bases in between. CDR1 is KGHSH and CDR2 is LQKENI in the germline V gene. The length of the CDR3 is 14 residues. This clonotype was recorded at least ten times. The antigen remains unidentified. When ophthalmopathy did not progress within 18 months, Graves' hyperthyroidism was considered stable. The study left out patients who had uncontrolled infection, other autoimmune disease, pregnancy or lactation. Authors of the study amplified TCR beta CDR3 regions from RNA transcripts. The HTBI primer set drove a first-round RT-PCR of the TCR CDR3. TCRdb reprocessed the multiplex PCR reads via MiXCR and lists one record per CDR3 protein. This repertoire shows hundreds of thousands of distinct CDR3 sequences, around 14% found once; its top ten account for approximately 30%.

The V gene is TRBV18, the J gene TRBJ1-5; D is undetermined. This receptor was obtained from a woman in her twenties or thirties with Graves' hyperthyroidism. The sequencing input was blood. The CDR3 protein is CASSPTGNNQPQHF. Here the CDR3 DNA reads TGTGCCAGCTCACCGACCGGGAATAATCAGCCCCAGCATTTT.